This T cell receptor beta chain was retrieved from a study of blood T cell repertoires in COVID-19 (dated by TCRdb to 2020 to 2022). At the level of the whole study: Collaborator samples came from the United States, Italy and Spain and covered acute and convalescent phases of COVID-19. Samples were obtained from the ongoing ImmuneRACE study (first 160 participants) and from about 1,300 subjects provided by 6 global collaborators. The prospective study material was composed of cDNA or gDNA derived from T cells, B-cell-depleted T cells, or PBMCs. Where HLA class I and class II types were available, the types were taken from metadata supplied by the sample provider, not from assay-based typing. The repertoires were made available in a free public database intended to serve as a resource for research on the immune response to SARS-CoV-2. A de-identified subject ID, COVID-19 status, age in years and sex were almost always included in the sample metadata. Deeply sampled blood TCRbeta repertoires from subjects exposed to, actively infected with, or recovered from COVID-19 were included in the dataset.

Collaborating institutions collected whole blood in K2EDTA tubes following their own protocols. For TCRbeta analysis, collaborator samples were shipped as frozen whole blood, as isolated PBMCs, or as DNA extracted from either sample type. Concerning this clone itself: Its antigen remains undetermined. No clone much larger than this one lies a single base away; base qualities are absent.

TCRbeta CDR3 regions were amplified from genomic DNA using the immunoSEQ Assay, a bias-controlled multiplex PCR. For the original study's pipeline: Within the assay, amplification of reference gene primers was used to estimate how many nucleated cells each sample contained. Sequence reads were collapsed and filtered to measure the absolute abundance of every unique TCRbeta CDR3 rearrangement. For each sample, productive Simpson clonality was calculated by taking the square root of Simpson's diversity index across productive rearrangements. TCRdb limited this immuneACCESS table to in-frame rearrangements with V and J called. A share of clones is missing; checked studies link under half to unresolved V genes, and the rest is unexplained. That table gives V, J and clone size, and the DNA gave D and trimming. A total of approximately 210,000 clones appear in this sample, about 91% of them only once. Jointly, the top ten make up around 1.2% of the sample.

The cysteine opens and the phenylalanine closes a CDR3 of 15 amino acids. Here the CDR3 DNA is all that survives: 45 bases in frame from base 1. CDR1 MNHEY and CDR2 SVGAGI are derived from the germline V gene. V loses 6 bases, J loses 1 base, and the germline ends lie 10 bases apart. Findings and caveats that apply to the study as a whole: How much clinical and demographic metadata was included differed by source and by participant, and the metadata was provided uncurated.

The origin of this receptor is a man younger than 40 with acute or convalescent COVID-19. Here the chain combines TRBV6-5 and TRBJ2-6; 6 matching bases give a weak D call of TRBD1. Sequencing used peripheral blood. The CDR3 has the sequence CASRPQGSGANVLTF. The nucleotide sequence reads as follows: TGTGCCAGCAGACCGCAGGGGTCTGGGGCCAACGTCCTGACTTTC.